This T cell receptor (beta chain) was identified in a study of radiation and T cells in renal cell carcinoma. General study points: Baseline intratumoral clonotype presence is unknown without pretreatment biopsies. In blood, top tumor clones expanded by 2 weeks, shrinking by 4.

V lost 7 bases and J lost 3, with 18 bases in between. This CDR3 has 15 residues. The germline V gene encodes CDR1 MDHEN and CDR2 SYDVKM. The table came from immunoSEQ multiplex PCR; TCRdb's copy has only in-frame clones and leaves some out. Of more than 75,000 clones listed, 82% are singletons. Regarding time point: baseline pretreatment blood. The treatment: 15 Gy SBRT to primary tumor, nephrectomy 4 weeks later. After SBRT, blood was collected at 2 and 4 weeks, plus baseline. Clear cell pathology was present in this patient's renal cell carcinoma. Notes on this clone: What it binds is unknown.

This sequence was found in a man in his fifties or sixties with renal cell carcinoma. Sequencing was performed on blood, taken from a patient whose treatment included radiotherapy and nephrectomy. The V and J genes are TRBV28 and TRBJ1-1; D possibly corresponds to TRBD1 (6 bases). CDR3 in DNA: TGTGCCAGCAACCCAGTGCGAGGGGGTGACACTGAAGCTTTCTTT. It codes for CASNPVRGGDTEAFF.